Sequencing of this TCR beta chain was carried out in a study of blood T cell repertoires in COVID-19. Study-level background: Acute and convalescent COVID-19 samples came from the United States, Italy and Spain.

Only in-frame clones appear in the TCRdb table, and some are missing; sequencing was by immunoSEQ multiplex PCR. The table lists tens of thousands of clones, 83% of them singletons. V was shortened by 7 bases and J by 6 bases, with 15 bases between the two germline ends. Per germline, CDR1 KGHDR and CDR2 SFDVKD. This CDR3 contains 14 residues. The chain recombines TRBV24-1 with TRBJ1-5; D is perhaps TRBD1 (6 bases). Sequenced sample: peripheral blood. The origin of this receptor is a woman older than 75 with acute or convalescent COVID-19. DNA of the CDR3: TGTGCCACCAGCGATAGACAGGCGGCTCAGCCCCAGCATTTT. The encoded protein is CATSDRQAAQPQHF.